This TCR beta chain was observed in a study of siplizumab effects on memory and regulatory T cells. Clones were read by immunoSEQ multiplex PCR, and TCRdb kept only the in-frame ones, dropping some. There are 100,000 or so clones in the sample; 90% to 95% occur only once, and 0.32% lies in the top ten. The V and J ends lost 0 bases and 6 bases respectively, with 12 bases between them. The CDR3 length is 14 residues. Germline V gives CDR1 SGHRS, CDR2 YFSETQ. The genes are TRBV5-1 and TRBJ1-2; D gene uncertain. The sequenced sample consisted of CD4+ T cells sorted from blood. This receptor was identified in a human donor in good health. The CDR3 nucleotides are TGCGCCAGCAGCTTGGGCTCCGGGGATCATGGCTACACCTTC. It yields the protein CASSLGSGDHGYTF.